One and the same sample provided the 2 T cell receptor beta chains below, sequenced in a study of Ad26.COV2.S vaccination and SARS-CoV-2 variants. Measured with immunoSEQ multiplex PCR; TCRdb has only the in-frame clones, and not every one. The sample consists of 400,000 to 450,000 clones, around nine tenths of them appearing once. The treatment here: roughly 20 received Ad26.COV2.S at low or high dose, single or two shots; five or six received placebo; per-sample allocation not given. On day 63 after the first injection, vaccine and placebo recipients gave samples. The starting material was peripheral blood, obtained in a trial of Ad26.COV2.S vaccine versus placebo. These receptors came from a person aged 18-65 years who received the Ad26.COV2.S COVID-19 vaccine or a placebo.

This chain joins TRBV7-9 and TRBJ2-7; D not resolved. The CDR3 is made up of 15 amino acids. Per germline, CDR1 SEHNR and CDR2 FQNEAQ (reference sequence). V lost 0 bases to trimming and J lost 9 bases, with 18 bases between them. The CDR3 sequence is CASSLADPPNRGQYF. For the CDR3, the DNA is TGTGCCAGCAGCTTAGCGGACCCTCCCAACCGAGGGCAGTACTTC.

The CDR3 DNA is TGTGCCAGCAGCCCCAGCGGGGCGCTCAAAAACATTCAGTACTTC. This translates into CASSPSGALKNIQYF. The J gene is TRBJ2-4, the V gene TRBV7-2, with 7 bases fitting TRBD2. The CDR3 covers 15 residues. Germline V gene lookup returns CDR1 SGHTA and CDR2 FQGNSA. V lost 5 bases, J lost 3 bases, and 7 bases stayed unmatched.